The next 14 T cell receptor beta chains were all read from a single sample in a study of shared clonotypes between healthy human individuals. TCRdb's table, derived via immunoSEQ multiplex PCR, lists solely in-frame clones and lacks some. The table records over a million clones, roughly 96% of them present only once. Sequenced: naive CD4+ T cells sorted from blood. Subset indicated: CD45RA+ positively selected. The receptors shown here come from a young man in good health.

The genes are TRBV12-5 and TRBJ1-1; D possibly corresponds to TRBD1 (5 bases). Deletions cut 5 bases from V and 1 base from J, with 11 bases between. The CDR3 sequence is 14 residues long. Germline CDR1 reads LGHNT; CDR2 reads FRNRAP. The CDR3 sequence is CASGGGVGNTEAFF. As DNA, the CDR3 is TGTGCTAGTGGTGGGGGTGTAGGGAACACTGAAGCTTTCTTT.

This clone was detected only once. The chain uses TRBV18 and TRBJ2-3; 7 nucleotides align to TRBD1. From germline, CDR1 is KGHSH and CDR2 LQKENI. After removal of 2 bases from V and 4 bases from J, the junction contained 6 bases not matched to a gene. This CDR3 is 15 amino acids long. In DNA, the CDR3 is TGTGCCAGCTCACCAGACAGGGTGGTATCAGATACGCAGTATTTT. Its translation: CASSPDRVVSDTQYF.

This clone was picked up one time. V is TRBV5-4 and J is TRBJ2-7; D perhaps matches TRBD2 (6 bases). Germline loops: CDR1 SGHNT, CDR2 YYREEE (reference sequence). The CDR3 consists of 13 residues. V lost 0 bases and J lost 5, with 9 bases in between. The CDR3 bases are TGTGCCAGCAGCTTGGTGGGAGGCGACGAGCAGTACTTC. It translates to CASSLVGGDEQYF.

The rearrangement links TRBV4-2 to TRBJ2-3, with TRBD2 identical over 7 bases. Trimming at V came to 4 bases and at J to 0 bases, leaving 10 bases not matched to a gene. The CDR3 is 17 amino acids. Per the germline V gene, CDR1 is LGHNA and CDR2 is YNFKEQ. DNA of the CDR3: TGTGCCAGCAGCCCCCGCAGCCTAGCGGAAAGCACAGATACGCAGTATTTT. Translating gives CASSPRSLAESTDTQYF.

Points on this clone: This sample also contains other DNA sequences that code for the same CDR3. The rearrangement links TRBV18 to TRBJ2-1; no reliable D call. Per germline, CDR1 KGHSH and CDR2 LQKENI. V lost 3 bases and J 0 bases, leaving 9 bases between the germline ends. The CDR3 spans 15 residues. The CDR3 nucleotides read TGTGCCAGCTCACCTTCGGGTTTCTCCTACAATGAGCAGTTCTTC. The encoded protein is CASSPSGFSYNEQFF.

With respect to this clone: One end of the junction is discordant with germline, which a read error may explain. As DNA, the CDR3 is TGTGCCAGCGGAGGGGACGGGCCCGACCAGCACTTC. Its protein is CASGGDGPDQHF. The chain joins TRBV25-1 to TRBJ2-5; tentatively, D is TRBD2 (6 bases). The germline gives CDR1 MGHDK, CDR2 SYGVNS. The CDR3 is 12 residues long.

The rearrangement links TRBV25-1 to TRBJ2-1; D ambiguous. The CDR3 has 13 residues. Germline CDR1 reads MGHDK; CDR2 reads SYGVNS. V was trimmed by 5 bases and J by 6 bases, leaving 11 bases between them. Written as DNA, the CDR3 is TGTGCCAGCAGTCCCACGGTCAGCAATGAGCAGTTCTTC. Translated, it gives CASSPTVSNEQFF.

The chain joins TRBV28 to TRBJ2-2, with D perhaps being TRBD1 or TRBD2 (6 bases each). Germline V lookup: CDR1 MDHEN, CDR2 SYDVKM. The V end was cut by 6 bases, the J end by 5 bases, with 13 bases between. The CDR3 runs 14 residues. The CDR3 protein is CASRQGRLTGELFF. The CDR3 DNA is TGTGCCAGCAGGCAGGGGAGGTTGACCGGGGAGCTGTTTTTT.

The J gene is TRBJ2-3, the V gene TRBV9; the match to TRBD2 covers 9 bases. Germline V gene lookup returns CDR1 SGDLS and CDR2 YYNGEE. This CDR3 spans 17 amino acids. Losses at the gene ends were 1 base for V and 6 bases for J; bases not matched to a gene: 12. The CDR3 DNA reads TGTGCCAGCAGCGTAAGTGTTGGGCTAGCGGGAAGTGATACGCAGTATTTT. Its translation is CASSVSVGLAGSDTQYF.

The CDR3 DNA reads TGCGCCAGCAGCTATAGCGGGAGGATCGGGGATGAGCAGTTCTTC. It is translated as CASSYSGRIGDEQFF. V gene TRBV5-1 combines with J gene TRBJ2-1, with 10 bases lining up with TRBD2. The V segment lost 3 bases and the J segment 8 bases; nucleotides outside the gene matches: 8. This CDR3 has 15 residues. Looked up from germline, CDR1 is SGHRS and CDR2 is YFSETQ.

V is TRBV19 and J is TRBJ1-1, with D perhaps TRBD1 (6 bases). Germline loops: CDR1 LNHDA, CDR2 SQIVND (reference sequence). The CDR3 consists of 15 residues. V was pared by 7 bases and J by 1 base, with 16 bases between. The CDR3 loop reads CASTTRGGWNTEAFF. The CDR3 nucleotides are TGTGCCAGTACAACGCGAGGGGGTTGGAACACTGAAGCTTTCTTT.

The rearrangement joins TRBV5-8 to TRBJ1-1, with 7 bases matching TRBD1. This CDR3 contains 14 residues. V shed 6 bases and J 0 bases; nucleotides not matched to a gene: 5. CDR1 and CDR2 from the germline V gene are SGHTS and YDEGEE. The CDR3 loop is CASNDRDMNTEAFF. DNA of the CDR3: TGTGCCAGCAACGACAGGGACATGAACACTGAAGCTTTCTTT.

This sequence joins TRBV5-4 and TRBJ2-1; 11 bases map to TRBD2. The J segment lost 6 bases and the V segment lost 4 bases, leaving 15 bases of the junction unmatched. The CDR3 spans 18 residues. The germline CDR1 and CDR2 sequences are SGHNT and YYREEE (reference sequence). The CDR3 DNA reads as TGTGCCAGCAGCACCGGGGGGCTAGCGGGAGGTACCAGCAATGAGCAGTTCTTC. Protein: CASSTGGLAGGTSNEQFF. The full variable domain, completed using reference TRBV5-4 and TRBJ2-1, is ETGVTQSPTHLIKTRGQQVTLRCSSQSGHNTVSWYQQALGQGPQFIFQYYREEENGRGNFPPRFSGLQFPNYSSELNVNALELDDSALYLCASSTGGLAGGTSNEQFFGPGTRLTVL.

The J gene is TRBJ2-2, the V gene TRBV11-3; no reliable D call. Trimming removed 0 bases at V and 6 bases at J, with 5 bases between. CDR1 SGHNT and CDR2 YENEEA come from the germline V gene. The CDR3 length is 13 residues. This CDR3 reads CASSLEGPGELFF. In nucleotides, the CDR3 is TGTGCCAGCAGCTTAGAAGGTCCCGGGGAGCTGTTTTTT.